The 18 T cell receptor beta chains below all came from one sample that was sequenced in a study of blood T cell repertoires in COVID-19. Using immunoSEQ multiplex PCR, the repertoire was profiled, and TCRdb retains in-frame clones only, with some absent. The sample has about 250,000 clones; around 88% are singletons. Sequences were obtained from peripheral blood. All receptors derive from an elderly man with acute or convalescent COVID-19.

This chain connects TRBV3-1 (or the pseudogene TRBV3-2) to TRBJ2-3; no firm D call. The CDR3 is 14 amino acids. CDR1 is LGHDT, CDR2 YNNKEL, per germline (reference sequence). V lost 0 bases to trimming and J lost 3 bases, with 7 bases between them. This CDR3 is CASSQDVRTDTQYF. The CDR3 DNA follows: TGTGCCAGCAGCCAAGATGTTAGAACAGATACGCAGTATTTT.

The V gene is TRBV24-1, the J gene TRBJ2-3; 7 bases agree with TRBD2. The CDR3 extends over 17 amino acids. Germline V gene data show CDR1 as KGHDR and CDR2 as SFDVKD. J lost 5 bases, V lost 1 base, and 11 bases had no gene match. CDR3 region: CATSDFPSGRPQDTQYF. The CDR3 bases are TGTGCCACCAGTGATTTCCCTAGCGGAAGACCCCAAGATACGCAGTATTTT.

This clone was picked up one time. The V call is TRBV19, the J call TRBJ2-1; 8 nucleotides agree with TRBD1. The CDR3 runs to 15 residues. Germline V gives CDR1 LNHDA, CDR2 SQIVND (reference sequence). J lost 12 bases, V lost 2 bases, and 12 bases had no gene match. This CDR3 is CASSIRLGTGGRQFF. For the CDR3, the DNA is TGTGCCAGTAGTATAAGGTTGGGTACAGGGGGTAGGCAGTTCTTC.

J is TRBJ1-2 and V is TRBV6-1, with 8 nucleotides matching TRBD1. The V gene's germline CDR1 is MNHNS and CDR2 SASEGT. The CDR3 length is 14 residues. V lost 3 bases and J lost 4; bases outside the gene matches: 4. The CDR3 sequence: CASSEAGGPYGYTF. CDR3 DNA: TGTGCCAGCAGTGAGGCAGGGGGCCCCTATGGCTACACCTTC.

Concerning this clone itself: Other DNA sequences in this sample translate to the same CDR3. The CDR3 reads CASSPGQENTEAFF. The CDR3 DNA reads as TGTGCCAGCTCACCAGGACAGGAGAACACTGAAGCTTTCTTT. The rearrangement links TRBV18 to TRBJ1-1, with 7 positions matching TRBD1. The CDR3 totals 14 residues. Losses at the gene ends were 2 bases for V and 1 base for J; bases not matched to a gene: 1. CDR1 is KGHSH and CDR2 is LQKENI in the germline V gene.

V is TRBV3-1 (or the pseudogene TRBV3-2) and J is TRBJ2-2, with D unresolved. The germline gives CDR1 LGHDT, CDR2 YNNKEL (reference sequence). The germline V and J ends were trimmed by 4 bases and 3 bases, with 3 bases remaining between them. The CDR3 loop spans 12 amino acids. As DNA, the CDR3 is TGTGCCAGCAGCCTATACACCGGGGAGCTGTTTTTT. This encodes CASSLYTGELFF.

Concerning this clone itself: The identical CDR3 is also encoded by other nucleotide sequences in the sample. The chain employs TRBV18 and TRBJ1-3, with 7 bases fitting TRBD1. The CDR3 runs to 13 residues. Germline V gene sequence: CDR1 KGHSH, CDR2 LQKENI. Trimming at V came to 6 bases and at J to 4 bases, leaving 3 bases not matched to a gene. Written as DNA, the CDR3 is TGTGCCAGCTCTACAGGGGAAGGAAACACCATATATTTT. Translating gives CASSTGEGNTIYF. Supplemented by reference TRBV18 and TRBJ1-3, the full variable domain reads NAGVMQNPRHLVRRRGQEARLRCSPMKGHSHVYWYRQLPEEGLKFMVYLQKENIIDESGMPKERFSAEFPKEGPSILRIQQVVRGDSAAYFCASSTGEGNTIYFGEGSWLTVV.

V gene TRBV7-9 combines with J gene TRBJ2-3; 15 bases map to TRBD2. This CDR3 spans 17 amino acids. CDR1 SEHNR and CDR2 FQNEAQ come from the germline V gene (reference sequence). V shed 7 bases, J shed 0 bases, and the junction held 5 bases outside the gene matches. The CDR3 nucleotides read TGTGCCAGCACCGGGACTAGCGGGGGGACTAGCACAGATACGCAGTATTTT. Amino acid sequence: CASTGTSGGTSTDTQYF. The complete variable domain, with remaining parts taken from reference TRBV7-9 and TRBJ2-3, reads DTGVSQNPRHKITKRGQNVTFRCDPISEHNRLYWYRQTLGQGPEFLTYFQNEAQLEKSRLLSDRFSAERPKGSFSTLEIQRTEQGDSAMYLCASTGTSGGTSTDTQYFGPGTRLTVL.

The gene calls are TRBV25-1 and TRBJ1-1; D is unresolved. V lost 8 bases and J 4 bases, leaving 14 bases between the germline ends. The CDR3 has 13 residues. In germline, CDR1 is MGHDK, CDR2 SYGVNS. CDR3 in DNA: TGTGCCAGCCAACCCCGTCGGGGCACTGAAGCTTTCTTT. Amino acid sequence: CASQPRRGTEAFF.

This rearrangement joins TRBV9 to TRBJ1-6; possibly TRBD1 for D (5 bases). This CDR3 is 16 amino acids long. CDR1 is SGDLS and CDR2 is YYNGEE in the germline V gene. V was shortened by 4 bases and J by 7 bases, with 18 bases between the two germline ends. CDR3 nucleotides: TGTGCCAGCAGCACACAAGCGGGACGGACGAATTCACCCCTCCACTTT. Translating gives CASSTQAGRTNSPLHF.

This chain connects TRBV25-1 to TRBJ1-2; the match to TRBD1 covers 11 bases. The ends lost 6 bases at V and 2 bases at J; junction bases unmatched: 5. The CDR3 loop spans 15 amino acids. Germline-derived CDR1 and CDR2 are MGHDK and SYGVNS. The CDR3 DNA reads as TGTGCCAGCAGCACCGGGACAGGGGGGAACTATGGCTACACCTTC. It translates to CASSTGTGGNYGYTF.

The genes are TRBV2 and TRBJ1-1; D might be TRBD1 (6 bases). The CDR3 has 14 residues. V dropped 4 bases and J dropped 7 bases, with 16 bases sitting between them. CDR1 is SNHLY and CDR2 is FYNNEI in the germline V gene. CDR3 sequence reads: CASSGLRGGGEAFF. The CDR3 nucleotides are TGTGCCAGCAGTGGTTTGAGGGGAGGGGGTGAAGCTTTCTTT.

Here the CDR3 DNA reads TGTGCCACCAGCCTGGGCGGGGGGCCTGTCTATGGCTACACCTTC. Its protein is CATSLGGGPVYGYTF. The chain employs TRBV15 and TRBJ1-2; possibly TRBD1 for D (6 bases). Per the germline V gene, CDR1 is LNHNV and CDR2 is YYDKDF (reference sequence). The CDR3 spans 15 residues. The V end was cut by 5 bases, the J end by 4 bases, with 17 bases between.

CDR3 DNA sequence: TGTGCCAGTAGTATGAGGACAGGGTTTGGCAATCAGCCCCAGCATTTT. It yields the protein CASSMRTGFGNQPQHF. The chain employs TRBV19 and TRBJ1-5, with 8 nucleotides matching TRBD1. Germline CDR1 LNHDA, CDR2 SQIVND (reference sequence). V shed 3 bases, J shed 2 bases, and the junction held 6 bases outside the gene matches. This CDR3 comprises 16 residues.

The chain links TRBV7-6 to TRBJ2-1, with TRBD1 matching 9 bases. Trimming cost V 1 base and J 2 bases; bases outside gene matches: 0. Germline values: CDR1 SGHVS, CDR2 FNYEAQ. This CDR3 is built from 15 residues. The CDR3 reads CASSLDRGPYNEQFF. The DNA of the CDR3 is TGTGCCAGCAGCTTAGACAGGGGGCCCTACAATGAGCAGTTCTTC.

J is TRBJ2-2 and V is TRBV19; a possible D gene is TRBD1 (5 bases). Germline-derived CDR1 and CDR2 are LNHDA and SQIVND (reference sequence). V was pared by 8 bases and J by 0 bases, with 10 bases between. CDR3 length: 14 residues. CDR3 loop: CASRQPANTGELFF. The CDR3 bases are TGTGCCAGTCGACAGCCCGCGAACACCGGGGAGCTGTTTTTT.

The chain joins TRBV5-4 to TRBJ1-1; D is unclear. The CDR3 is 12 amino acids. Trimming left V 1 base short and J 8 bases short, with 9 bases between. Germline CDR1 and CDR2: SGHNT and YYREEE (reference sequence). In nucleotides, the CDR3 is TGTGCCAGCAGCTTGACTGGGCGAGAAGCTTTCTTT. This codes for CASSLTGREAFF.

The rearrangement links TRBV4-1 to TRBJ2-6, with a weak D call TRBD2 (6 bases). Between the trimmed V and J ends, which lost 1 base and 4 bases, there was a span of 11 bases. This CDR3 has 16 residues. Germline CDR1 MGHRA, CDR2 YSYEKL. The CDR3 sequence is CASSQVGGVGANVLTF. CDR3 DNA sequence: TGCGCCAGCAGCCAAGTTGGAGGGGTCGGGGCCAACGTCCTGACTTTC.